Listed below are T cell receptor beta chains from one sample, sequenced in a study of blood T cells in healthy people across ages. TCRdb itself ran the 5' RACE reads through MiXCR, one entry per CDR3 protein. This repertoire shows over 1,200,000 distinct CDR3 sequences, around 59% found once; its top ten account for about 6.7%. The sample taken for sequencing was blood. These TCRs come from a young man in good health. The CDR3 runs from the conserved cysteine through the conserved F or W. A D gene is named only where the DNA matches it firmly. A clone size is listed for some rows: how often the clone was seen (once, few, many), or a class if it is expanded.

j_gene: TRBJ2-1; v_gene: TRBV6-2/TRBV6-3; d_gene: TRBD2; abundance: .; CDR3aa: CASSPGLAGRRNKEQFF; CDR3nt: TGTGCCAGCAGTCCGGGACTAGCGGGGAGAAGAAACAAGGAGCAGTTCTTC
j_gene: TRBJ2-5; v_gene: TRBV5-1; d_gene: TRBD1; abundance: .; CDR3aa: CASSGDSGTGFFAFETQYF; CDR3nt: TGCGCCAGCAGCGGAGACTCCGGGACAGGGTTTTTTGCTTTCGAGACCCAGTACTTC
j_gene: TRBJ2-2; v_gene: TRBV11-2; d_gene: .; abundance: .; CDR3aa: CASTFEGNTGELFF; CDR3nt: TGTGCCAGCACCTTTGAGGGAAACACCGGGGAGCTGTTTTTT
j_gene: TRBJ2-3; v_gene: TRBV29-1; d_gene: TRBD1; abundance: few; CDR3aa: CSVDFGTGGPDTQYF; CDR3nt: TGCAGCGTTGACTTCGGGACAGGGGGACCAGATACGCAGTATTTT
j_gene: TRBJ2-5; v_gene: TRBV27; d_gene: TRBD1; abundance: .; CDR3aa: CASSTFAGGLETQYF; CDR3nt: TGTGCCAGCAGTACATTCGCAGGGGGTCTGGAGACCCAGTACTTC
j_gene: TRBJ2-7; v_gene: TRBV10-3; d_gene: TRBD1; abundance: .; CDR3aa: CAISEGGTGVRKQYF; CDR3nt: TGTGCCATCAGTGAGGGAGGGACAGGGGTCCGGAAGCAGTACTTC
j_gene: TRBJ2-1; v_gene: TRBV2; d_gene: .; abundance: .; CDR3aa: CASRPFGYNEQFF; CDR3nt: TGTGCCAGCAGGCCCTTTGGGTACAATGAGCAGTTCTTC
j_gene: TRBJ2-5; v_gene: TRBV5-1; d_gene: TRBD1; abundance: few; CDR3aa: CASSLEELGQMRETQYF; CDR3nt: TGCGCCAGCAGCTTGGAGGAACTGGGACAGATGAGAGAGACCCAGTACTTC
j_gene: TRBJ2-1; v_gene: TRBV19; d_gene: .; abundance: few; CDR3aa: CASRDGGSEFF; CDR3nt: TGTGCCAGTAGGGATGGGGGTAGTGAGTTCTTC
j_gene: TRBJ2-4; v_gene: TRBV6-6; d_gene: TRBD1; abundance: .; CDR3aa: CASSLTGALAKNIQYF; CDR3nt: TGTGCCAGCAGTTTAACAGGGGCGCTAGCCAAAAACATTCAGTACTTC
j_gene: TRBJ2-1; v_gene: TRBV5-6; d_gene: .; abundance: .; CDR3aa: CASSFVSSYEQFF; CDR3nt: TGTGCCAGCAGCTTCGTATCGAGCTATGAGCAGTTCTTC
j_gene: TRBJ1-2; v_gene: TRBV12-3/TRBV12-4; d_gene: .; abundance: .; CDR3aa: CASSLGVENYGYTF; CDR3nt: TGTGCCAGCAGTTTAGGCGTGGAAAACTATGGCTACACCTTC